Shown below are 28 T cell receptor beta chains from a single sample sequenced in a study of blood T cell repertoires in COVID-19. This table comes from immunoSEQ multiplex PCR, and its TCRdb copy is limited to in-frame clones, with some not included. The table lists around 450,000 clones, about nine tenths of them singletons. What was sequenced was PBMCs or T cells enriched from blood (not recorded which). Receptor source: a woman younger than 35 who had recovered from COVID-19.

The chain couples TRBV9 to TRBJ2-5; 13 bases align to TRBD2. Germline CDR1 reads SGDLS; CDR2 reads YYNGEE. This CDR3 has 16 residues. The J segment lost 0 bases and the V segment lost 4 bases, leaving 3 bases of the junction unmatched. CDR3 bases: TGTGCCAGCAGCTCCACTAGCGGGGGGGACCAAGAGACCCAGTACTTC. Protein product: CASSSTSGGDQETQYF. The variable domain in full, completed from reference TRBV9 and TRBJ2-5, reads DSGVTQTPKHLITATGQRVTLRCSPRSGDLSVYWYQQSLDQGLQFLIQYYNGEERAKGNILERFSAQQFPDLHSELNLSSLELGDSALYFCASSSTSGGDQETQYFGPGTRLLVL.

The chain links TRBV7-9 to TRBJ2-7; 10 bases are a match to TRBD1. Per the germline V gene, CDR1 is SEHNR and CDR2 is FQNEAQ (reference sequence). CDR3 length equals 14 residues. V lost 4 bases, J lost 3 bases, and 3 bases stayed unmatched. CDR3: CASSSGDRGYEQYF. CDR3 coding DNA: TGTGCCAGCAGCTCTGGGGACAGGGGCTACGAGCAGTACTTC. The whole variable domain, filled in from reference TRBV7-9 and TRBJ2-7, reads DTGVSQNPRHKITKRGQNVTFRCDPISEHNRLYWYRQTLGQGPEFLTYFQNEAQLEKSRLLSDRFSAERPKGSFSTLEIQRTEQGDSAMYLCASSSGDRGYEQYFGPGTRLTVT.

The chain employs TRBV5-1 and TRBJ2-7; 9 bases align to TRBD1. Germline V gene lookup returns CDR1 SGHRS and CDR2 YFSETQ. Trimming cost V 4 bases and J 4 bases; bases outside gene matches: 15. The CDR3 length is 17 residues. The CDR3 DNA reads TGCGCCAGCAGCCCAGGGGGGGTTGGACAGGGGATTTACGAGCAGTACTTC. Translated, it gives CASSPGGVGQGIYEQYF.

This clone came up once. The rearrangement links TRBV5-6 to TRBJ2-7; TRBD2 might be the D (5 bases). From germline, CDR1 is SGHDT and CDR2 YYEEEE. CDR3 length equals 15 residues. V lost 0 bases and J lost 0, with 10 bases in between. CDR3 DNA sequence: TGTGCCAGCAGCTTGGCCGGACTCCTCTCCTACGAGCAGTACTTC. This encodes CASSLAGLLSYEQYF.

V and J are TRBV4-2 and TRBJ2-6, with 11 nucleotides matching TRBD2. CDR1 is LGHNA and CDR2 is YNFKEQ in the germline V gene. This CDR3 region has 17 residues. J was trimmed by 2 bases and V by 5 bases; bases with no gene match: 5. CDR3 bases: TGTGCCAGCAGCTTATTAGCGGGGGGGACTGGGGCCAACGTCCTGACTTTC. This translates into CASSLLAGGTGANVLTF.

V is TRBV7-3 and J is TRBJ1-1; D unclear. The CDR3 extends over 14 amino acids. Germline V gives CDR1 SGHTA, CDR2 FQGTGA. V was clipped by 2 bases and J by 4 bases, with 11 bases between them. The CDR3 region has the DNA TGTGCCAGCAGCTTAGGCGATTCGGGCACTGAAGCTTTCTTT. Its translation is CASSLGDSGTEAFF.

The CDR3 DNA follows: TGTGCCAGCAGCTGGACAGGGGGGTTTGAAAAACTGTTTTTT. Translated, it gives CASSWTGGFEKLFF. V gene TRBV12-1 combines with J gene TRBJ1-4; the DNA was not used to check the table's D call, TRBD1. TRBV12-1 is a pseudogene locus. CDR3 length: 14 amino acids.

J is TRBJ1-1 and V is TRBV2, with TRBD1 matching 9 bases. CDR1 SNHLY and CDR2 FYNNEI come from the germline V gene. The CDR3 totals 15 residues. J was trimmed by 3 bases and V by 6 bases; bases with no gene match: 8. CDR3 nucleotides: TGTGCCAGCAGCGCTACGGACAGGGGTTACACTGAAGCTTTCTTT. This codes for CASSATDRGYTEAFF.

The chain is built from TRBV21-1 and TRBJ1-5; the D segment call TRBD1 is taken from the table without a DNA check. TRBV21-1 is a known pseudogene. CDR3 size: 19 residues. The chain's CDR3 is CASSKKGTGTGNSNQPQHF. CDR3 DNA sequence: TGTGCCAGCAGCAAAAAGGGGACCGGGACAGGGAATAGCAATCAGCCCCAGCATTTT.

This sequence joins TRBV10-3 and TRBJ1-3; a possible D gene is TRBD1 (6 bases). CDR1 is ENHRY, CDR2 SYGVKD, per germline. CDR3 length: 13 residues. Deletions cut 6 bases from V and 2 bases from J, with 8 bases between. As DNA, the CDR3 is TGTGCCATCAGGGACAGCCCTGGAAACACCATATATTTT. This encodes CAIRDSPGNTIYF.

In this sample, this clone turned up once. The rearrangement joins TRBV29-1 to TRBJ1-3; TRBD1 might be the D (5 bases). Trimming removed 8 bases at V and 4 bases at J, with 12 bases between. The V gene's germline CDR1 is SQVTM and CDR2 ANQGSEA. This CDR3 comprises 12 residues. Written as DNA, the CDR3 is TGCAGCTCAGCGGGACCCGGAAACACCATATATTTT. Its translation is CSSAGPGNTIYF.

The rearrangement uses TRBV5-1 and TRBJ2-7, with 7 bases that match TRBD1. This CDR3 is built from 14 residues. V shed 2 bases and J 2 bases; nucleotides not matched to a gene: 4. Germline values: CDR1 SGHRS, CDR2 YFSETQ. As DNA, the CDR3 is TGCGCCAGCAGCTTTCGACAGGGCCCCTACGAGCAGTACTTC. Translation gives CASSFRQGPYEQYF.

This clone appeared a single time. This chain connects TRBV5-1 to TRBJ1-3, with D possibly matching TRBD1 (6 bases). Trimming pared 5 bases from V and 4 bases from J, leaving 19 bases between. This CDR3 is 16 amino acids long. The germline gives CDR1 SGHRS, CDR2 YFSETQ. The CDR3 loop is CASSGGGREPGNTIYF. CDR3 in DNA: TGCGCCAGCAGTGGCGGGGGGCGTGAACCGGGAAACACCATATATTTT.

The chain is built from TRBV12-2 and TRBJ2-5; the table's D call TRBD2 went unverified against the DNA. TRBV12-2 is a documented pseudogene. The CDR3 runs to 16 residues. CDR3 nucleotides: TGTGCAAGTCGCTTAGCACCTAGCGGGAGCCAAGAGACCCAGTACTTC. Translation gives CASRLAPSGSQETQYF.

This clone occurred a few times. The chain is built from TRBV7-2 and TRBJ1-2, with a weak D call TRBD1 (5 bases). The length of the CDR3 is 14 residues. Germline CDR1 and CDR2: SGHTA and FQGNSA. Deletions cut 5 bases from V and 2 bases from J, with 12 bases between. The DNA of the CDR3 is TGTGCCAGCAGCCTTCTCTCAGGGAACTATGGCTACACCTTC. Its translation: CASSLLSGNYGYTF.

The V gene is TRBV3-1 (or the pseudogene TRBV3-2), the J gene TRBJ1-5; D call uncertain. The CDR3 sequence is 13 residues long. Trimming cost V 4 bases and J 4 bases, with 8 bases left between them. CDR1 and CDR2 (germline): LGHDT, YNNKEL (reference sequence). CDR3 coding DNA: TGTGCCAGCAGCCCAACAGTTAATCAGCCCCAGCATTTT. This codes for CASSPTVNQPQHF.

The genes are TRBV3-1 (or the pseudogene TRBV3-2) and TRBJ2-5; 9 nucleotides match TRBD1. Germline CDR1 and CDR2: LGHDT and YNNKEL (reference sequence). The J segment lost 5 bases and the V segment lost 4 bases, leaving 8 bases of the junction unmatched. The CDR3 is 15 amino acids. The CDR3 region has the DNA TGTGCCAGCAGCCCCCTGACAGGGGGGTCCGAGACCCAGTACTTC. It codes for CASSPLTGGSETQYF.

The CDR3 DNA is TGTGCCAGCAGCGCATCAGGGTATATGAACACTGAAGCTTTCTTT. Protein sequence: CASSASGYMNTEAFF. V is TRBV9 and J is TRBJ1-1; possibly TRBD1 for D (5 bases). The CDR3 runs 15 residues. CDR1 is SGDLS and CDR2 is YYNGEE in the germline V gene. The ends were cut back, 3 bases at V and 0 bases at J, with 12 bases in the middle.

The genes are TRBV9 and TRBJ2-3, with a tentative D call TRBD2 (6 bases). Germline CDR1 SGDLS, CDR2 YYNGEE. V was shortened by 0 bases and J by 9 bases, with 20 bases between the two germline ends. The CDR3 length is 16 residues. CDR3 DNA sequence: TGTGCCAGCAGCGTAGGGTCCGGAGGGTCTAGCAGGACGCAGTATTTT. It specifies CASSVGSGGSSRTQYF. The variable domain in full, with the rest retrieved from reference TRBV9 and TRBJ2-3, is DSGVTQTPKHLITATGQRVTLRCSPRSGDLSVYWYQQSLDQGLQFLIQYYNGEERAKGNILERFSAQQFPDLHSELNLSSLELGDSALYFCASSVGSGGSSRTQYFGPGTRLTVL.

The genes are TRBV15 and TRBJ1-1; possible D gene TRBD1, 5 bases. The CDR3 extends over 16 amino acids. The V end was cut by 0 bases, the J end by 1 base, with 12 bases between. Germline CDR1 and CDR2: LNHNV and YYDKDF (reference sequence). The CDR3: CATSRDFGAGNTEAFF. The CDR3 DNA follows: TGTGCCACCAGCAGAGATTTTGGGGCTGGGAACACTGAAGCTTTCTTT. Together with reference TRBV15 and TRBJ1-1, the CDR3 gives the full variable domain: DAMVIQNPRYQVTQFGKPVTLSCSQTLNHNVMYWYQQKSSQAPKLLFHYYDKDFNNEADTPDNFQSRRPNTSFCFLDIRSPGLGDTAMYLCATSRDFGAGNTEAFFGQGTRLTVV.

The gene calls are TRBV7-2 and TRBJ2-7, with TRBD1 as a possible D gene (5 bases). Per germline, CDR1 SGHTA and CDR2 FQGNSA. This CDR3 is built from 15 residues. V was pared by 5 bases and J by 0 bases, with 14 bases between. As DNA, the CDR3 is TGTGCCAGCAGCCTGGTAGTAGACAGCTCCTACGAGCAGTACTTC. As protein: CASSLVVDSSYEQYF.

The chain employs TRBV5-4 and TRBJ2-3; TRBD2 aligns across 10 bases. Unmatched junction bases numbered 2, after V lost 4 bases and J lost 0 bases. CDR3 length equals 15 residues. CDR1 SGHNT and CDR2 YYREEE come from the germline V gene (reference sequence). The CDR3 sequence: CASSQRGGSTDTQYF. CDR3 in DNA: TGTGCCAGCAGCCAGCGGGGGGGTAGCACAGATACGCAGTATTTT.

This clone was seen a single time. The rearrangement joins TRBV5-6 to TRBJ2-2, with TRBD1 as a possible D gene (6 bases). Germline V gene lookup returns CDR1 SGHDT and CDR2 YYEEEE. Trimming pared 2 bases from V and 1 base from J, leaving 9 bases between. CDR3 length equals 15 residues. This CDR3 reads CASSFGTLNTGELFF. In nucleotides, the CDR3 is TGTGCCAGCAGCTTTGGGACATTGAACACCGGGGAGCTGTTTTTT.

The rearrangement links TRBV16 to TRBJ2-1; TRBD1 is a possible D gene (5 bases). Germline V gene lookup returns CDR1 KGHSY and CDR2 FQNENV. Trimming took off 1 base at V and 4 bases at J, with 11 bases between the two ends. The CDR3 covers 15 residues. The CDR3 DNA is TGTGCCAGCAGCCAATACCGGACACCATACAATGAGCAGTTCTTC. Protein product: CASSQYRTPYNEQFF. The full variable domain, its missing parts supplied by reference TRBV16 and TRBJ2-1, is GEEVAQTPKHLVRGEGQKAKLYCAPIKGHSYVFWYQQVLKNEFKFLISFQNENVFDETGMPKERFSAKCLPNSPCSLEIQATKLEDSAVYFCASSQYRTPYNEQFFGPGTRLTVL.

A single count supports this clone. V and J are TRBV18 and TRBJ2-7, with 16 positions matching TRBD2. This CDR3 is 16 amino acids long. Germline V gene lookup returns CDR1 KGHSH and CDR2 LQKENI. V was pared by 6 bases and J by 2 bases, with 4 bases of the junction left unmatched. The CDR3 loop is CASSAGTSGGAYEQYF. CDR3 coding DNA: TGTGCCAGCTCCGCCGGGACTAGCGGGGGGGCCTACGAGCAGTACTTC.

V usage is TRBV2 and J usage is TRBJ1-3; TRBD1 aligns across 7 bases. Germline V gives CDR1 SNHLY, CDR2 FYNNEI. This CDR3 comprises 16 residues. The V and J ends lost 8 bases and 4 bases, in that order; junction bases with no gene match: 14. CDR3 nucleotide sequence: TGTGCCAGCGGACTCCCCCGGGACAGCTCAGGAAACACCATATATTTT. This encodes CASGLPRDSSGNTIYF.

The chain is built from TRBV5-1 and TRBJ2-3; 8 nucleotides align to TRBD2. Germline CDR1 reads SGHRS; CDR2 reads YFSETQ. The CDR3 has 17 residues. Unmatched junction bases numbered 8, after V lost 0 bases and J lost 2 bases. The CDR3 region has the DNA TGCGCCAGCAGCTTGGGGGGCACTAGCGGATACACAGATACGCAGTATTTT. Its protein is CASSLGGTSGYTDTQYF.

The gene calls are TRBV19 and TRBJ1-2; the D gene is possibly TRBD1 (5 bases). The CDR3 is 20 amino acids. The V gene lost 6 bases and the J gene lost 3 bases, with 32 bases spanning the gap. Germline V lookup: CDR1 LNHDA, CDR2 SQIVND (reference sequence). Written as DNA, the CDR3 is TGTGCCAGTAGGCCACTTGGGGCGGTGGGGCGCCGACACCCGGACTATGGCTACACCTTC. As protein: CASRPLGAVGRRHPDYGYTF.